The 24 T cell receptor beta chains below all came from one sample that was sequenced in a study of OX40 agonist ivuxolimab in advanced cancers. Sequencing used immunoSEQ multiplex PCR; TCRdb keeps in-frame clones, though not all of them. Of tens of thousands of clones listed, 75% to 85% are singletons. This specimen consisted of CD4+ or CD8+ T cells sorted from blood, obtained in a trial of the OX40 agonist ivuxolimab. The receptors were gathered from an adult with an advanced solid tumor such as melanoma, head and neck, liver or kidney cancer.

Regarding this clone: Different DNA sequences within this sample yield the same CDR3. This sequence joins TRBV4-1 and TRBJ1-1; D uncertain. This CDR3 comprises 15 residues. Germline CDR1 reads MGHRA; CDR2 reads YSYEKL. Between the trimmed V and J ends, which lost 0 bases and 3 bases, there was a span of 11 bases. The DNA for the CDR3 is TGCGCCAGCAGCCAAGACCTAAGTCTTGACACTGAAGCTTTCTTT. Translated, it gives CASSQDLSLDTEAFF.

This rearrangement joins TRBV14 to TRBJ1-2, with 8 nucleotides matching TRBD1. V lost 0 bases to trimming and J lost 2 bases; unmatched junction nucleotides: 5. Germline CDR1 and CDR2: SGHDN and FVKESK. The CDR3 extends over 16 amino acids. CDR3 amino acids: CASSQDWGTGNYGYTF. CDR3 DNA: TGTGCCAGCAGCCAAGATTGGGGGACAGGAAACTATGGCTACACCTTC.

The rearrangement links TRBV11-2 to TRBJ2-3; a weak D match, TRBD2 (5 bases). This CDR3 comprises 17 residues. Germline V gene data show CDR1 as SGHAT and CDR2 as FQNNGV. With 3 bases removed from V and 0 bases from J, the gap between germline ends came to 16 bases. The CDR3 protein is CASSFFVLVQSTDTQYF. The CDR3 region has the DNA TGTGCCAGCAGCTTCTTCGTACTAGTCCAAAGCACAGATACGCAGTATTTT.

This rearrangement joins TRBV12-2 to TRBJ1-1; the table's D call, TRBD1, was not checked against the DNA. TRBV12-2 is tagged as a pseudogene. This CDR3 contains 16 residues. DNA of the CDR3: TGTGCAAGTCGCTCCCGACCAGGTAGTGAGTACACTGAAGCTTTCTTT. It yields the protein CASRSRPGSEYTEAFF.

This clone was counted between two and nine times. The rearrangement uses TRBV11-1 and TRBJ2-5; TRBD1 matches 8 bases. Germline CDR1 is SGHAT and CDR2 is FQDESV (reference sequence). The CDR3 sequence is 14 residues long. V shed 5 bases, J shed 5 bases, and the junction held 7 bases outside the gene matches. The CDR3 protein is CASSHGQGSETQYF. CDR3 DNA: TGTGCCAGCAGCCACGGACAGGGCAGCGAGACCCAGTACTTC.

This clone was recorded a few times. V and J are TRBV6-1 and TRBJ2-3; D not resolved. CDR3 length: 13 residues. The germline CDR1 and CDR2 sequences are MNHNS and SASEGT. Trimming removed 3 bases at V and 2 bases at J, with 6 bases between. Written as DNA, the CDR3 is TGTGCCAGCAGTGAGTCATCCACAGATACGCAGTATTTT. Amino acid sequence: CASSESSTDTQYF.

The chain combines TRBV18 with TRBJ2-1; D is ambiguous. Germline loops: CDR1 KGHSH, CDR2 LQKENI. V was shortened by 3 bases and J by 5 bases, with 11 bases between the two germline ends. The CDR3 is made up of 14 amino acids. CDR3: CASSPPSDNNEQFF. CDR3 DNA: TGTGCCAGCTCACCGCCCTCCGACAACAATGAGCAGTTCTTC.

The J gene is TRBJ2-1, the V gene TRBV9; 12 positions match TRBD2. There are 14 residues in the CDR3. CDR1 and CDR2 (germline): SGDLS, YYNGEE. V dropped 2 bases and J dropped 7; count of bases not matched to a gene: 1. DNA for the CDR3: TGTGCCAGCAGCGTGACTAGCGGGGGTAATGAGCAGTTCTTC. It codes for CASSVTSGGNEQFF.

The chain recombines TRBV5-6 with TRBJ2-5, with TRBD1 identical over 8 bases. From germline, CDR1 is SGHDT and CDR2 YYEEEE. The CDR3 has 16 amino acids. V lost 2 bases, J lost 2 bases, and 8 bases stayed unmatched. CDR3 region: CASSFTGGEGQETQYF. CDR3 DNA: TGTGCCAGCAGCTTTACAGGGGGAGAGGGGCAAGAGACCCAGTACTTC.

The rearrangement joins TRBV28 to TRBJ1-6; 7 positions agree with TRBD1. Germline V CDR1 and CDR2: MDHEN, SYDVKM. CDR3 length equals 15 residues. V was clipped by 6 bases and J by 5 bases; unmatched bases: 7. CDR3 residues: CASSPGTANNSPLHF. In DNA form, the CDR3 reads TGTGCCAGCAGCCCCGGGACAGCTAATAATTCACCCCTCCACTTT.

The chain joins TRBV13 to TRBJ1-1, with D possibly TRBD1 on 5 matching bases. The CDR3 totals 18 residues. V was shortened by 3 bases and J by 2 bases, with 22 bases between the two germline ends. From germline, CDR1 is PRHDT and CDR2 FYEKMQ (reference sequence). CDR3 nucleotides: TGTGCCAGCAGCTTTTTAACCGACAGACAGTTCTTAAACACTGAAGCTTTCTTT. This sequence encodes CASSFLTDRQFLNTEAFF.

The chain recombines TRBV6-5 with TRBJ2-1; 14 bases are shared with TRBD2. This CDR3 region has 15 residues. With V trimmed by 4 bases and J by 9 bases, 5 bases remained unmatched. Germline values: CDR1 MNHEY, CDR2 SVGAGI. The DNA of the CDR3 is TGTGCCAGCAGTTCCTCCGGGACTAGCGGGAGTGAGCAGTTCTTC. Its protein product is CASSSSGTSGSEQFF.

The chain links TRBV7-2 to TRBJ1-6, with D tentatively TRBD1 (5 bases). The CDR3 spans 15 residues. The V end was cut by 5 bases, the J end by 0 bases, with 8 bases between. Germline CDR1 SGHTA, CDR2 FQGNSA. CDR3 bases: TGTGCCAGCAGCCCAGGGAGCTCCTATAATTCACCCCTCCACTTT. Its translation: CASSPGSSYNSPLHF.

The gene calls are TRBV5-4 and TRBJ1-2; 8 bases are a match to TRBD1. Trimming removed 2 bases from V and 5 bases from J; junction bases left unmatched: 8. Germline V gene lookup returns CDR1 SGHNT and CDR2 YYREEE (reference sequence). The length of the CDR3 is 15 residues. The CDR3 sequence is CASSLPGQARYGYTF. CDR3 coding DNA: TGTGCCAGCAGCTTACCGGGACAGGCTAGATATGGCTACACCTTC.

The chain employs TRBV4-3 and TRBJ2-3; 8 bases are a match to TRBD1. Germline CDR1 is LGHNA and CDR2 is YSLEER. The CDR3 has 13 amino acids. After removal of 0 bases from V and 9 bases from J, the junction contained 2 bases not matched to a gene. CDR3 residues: CASSQDGQGTQYF. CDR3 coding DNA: TGCGCCAGCAGCCAAGATGGACAGGGAACGCAGTATTTT.

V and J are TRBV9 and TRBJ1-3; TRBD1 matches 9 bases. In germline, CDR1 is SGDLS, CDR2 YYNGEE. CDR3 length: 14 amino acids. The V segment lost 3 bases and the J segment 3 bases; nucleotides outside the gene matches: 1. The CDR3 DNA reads TGTGCCAGCAGCGGGGACAGGGTTGGAAACACCATATATTTT. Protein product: CASSGDRVGNTIYF.

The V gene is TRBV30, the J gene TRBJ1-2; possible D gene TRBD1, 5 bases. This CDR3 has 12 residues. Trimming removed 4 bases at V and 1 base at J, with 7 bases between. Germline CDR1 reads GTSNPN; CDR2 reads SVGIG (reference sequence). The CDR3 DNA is TGTGCCTGGAACGGGGGTAACTATGGCTACACCTTC. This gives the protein CAWNGGNYGYTF.

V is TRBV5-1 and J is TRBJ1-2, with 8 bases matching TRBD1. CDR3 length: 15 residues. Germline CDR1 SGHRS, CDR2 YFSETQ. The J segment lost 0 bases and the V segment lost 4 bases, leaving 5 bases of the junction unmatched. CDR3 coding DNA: TGCGCCAGCAGCCGTGACAGGGGATCTAACTATGGCTACACCTTC. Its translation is CASSRDRGSNYGYTF. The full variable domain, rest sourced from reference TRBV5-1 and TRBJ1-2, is KAGVTQTPRYLIKTRGQQVTLSCSPISGHRSVSWYQQTPGQGLQFLFEYFSETQRNKGNFPGRFSGRQFSNSRSEMNVSTLELGDSALYLCASSRDRGSNYGYTFGSGTRLTVV.

For the CDR3, the DNA is TGTGCCAGCAGCTACGGACAGGGGGGTCAGCCCCAGCATTTT. Translation: CASSYGQGGQPQHF. The chain has TRBV7-2 and TRBJ1-5; 10 bases map to TRBD1. Per germline, CDR1 SGHTA and CDR2 FQGNSA. The CDR3 is made up of 14 amino acids. V was pared by 4 bases and J by 6 bases, with 3 bases of the junction left unmatched. Together with reference TRBV7-2 and TRBJ1-5, the CDR3 gives the full variable domain: GAGVSQSPSNKVTEKGKDVELRCDPISGHTALYWYRQSLGQGLEFLIYFQGNSAPDKSGLPSDRFSAERTGGSVSTLTIQRTQQEDSAVYLCASSYGQGGQPQHFGDGTRLSIL.

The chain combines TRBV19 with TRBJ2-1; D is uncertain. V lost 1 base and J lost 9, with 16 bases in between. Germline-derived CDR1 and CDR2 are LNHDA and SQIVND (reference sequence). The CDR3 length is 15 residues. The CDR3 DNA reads TGTGCCAGTAGTATAGTGGGCGCCGGAAAGAGTGAGCAGTTCTTC. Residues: CASSIVGAGKSEQFF.

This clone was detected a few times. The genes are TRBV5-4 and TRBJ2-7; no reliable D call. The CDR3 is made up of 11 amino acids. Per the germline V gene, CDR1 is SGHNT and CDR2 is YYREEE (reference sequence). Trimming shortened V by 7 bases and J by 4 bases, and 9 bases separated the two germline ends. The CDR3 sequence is CASVQWYEQYF. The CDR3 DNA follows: TGTGCCAGCGTACAGTGGTACGAGCAGTACTTC.

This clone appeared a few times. As DNA, the CDR3 is TGTGCCAGCAGTTACCCCATCGGGGGGCTGAACTATGGCTACACCTTC. Translating it yields CASSYPIGGLNYGYTF. The chain recombines TRBV6-6 with TRBJ1-2; D is perhaps TRBD1 (6 bases). The germline V gene has CDR1 MNHNY and CDR2 SVGAGI (reference sequence). This CDR3 contains 16 residues. Trimming removed 2 bases at V and 2 bases at J, with 15 bases between.

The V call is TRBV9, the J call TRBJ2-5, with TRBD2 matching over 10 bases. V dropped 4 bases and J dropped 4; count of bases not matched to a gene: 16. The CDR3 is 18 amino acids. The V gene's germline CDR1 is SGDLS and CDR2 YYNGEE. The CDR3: CASSSPAGWTSGGETQYF. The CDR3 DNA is TGTGCCAGCAGCTCCCCGGCCGGGTGGACTAGCGGAGGAGAGACCCAGTACTTC.

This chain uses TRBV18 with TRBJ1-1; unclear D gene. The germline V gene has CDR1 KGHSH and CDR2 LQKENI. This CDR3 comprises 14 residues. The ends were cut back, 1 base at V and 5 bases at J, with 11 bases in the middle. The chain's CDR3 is CASSPQGGGTEAFF. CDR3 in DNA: TGTGCCAGCTCACCACAGGGAGGAGGTACTGAAGCTTTCTTT.